At least ten counts were recorded for the clone carrying this T cell receptor beta chain. Its antigen is unidentified. Ahead of thyroid surgery, no patient had received treatment of any kind. The ends lost 4 bases at V and 7 bases at J; junction bases unmatched: 8. The CDR3 has 14 residues. The germline V gene encodes CDR1 LGHDT and CDR2 YNNKEL (reference sequence). This sample stems from a study of metastatic and nonmetastatic thyroid tumors. Whole-study context: Repertoire comparisons spanned blood and tumor or nodule tissue from malignant and benign thyroid patients.

Broader study findings: Significantly higher TCR beta diversity was reportedly seen in malignant thyroid tumors than benign nodules, in blood and tumor.

TCRdb reanalyzed the PCR reads via MiXCR. The sample records roughly 16,000 clones, 20% to 30% being singletons. The chain has TRBV3-1 and TRBJ2-7; 9 bases are a match to TRBD1. The sequenced sample consisted of tumor tissue. This sequence originates from a male donor with papillary thyroid cancer or a benign thyroid nodule (not recorded which). Some clones in this sample may be carry-over from other donors' samples. The CDR3 DNA follows: TGTGCCAGCAGCCTTACAGGGGGCGTCTGGGAGCAGTACTTC. It specifies CASSLTGGVWEQYF.